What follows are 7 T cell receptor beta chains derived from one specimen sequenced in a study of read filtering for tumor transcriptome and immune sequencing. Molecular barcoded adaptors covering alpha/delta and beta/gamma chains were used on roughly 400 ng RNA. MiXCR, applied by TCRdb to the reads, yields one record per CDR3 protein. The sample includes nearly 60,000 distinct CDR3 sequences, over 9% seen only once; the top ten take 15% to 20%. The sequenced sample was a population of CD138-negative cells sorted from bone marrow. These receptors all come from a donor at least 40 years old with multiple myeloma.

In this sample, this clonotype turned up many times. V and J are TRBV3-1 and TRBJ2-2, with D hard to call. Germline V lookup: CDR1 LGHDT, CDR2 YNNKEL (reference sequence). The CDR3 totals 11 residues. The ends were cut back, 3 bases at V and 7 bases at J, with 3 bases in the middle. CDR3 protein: CASSHVGELFF. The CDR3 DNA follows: TGTGCCAGCAGCCACGTCGGGGAGCTGTTTTTT.

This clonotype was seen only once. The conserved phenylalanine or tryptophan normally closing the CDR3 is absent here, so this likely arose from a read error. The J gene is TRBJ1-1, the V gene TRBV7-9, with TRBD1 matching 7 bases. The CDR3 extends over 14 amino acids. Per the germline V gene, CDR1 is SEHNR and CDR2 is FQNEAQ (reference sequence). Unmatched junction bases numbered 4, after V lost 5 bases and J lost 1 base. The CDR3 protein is CASSARGANTEAFP. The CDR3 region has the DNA TGTGCCAGCAGCGCCAGGGGGGCGAACACTGAAGCTTTCCCT.

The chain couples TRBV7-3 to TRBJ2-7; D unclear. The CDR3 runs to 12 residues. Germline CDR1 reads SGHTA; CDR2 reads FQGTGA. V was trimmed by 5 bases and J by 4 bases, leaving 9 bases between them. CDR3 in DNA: TGTGCCAGCAGCGAAACAGCATACGAGCAGTACTTC. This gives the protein CASSETAYEQYF.

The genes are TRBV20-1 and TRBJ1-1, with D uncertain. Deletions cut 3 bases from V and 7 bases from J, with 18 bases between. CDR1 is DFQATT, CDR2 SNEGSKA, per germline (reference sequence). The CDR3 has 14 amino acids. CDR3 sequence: CSASGPVRVGEAFF. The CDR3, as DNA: TGCAGTGCTAGCGGTCCAGTAAGGGTAGGTGAAGCTTTCTTT.

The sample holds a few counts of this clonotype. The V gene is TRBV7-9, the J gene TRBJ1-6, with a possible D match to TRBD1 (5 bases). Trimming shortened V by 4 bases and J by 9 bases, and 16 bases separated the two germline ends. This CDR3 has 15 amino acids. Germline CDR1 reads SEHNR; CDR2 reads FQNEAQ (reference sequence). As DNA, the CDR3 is TGTGCCAGCAGCTCGTCGGTGGGGGGAATTTCACCCCTCCACTTT. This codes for CASSSSVGGISPLHF.

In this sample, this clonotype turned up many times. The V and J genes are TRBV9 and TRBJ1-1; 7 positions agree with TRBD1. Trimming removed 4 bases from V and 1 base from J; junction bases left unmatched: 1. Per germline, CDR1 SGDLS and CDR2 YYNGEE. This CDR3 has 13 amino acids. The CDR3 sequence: CASSRQGNTEAFF. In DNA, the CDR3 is TGTGCCAGCAGCAGACAGGGGAACACTGAAGCTTTCTTT.

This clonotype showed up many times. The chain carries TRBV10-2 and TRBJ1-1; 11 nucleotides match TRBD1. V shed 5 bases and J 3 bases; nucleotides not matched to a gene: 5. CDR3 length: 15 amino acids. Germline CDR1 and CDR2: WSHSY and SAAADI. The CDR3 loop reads CASSNPGQGDTEAFF. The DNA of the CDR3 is TGCGCCAGCAGTAACCCGGGACAGGGGGACACTGAAGCTTTCTTT.